Described below is a single TCR beta chain sequence and its context. Its antigen is not known. The time point was: baseline, week 1 (first vaccination visit). Treatment specified: pre-vaccination baseline after standard-of-care therapy. Donors had new IDH1-mutant astrocytomas of WHO grade 3 or 4 (ATRX-lost). The data derive from a study of a mutant IDH1 vaccine in newly diagnosed glioma. About the research overall: There were about 60% males and around 38% females among treated patients, whose mean age was 40.4 years. Standard pretreatment was either radiotherapy, temozolomide, or, for most, radiochemotherapy with temozolomide. Study-wide results and caveats: Across multiple MHC alleles, 93.3% of patients had vaccine-induced responses.

Using immunoSEQ multiplex PCR, the repertoire was profiled, and TCRdb retains in-frame clones only, with some absent. The sample includes 70,000 to 100,000 clones, approximately 80% of them seen just once. The CDR3 totals 13 residues. The germline V and J ends were trimmed by 7 bases and 9 bases, with 19 bases remaining between them. Germline V lookup: CDR1 SQVTM, CDR2 ANQGSEA. The clonotype comes from a man in his forties with glioma. Some clones in this sample may be carry-over from other donors' samples. The rearrangement links TRBV29-1 to TRBJ2-1, with D perhaps TRBD1 or TRBD2 (6 bases each). Source: PBMCs, taken from a glioma patient treated with radiotherapy, temozolomide or both. This CDR3 is CSAEGGNKGEQFF. The CDR3, as DNA: TGCAGCGCCGAGGGGGGAAATAAGGGTGAGCAGTTCTTC.